These 14 T cell receptor beta chains originate from one sample sequenced in a study of cytomegalovirus exposure and HLA in healthy donors. Primers for the PCR totalled 60 Vbeta and 13 Jbeta. Using immunoSEQ multiplex PCR, the repertoire was profiled, and TCRdb retains in-frame clones only, with some absent. The sample includes approximately 150,000 clones, roughly 80% of them seen just once. The sample consisted of PBMCs. The receptors were gathered from a man aged 40-49 years in good health and CMV-seronegative.

This clone was observed a handful of times. V and J are TRBV5-1 and TRBJ1-2, with unresolved D. Trimming pared 0 bases from V and 8 bases from J, leaving 8 bases between. The CDR3 extends over 12 amino acids. Germline loops: CDR1 SGHRS, CDR2 YFSETQ. The CDR3 is CASSLEGGGYTF. The CDR3 DNA follows: TGCGCCAGCAGCTTGGAAGGAGGGGGCTACACCTTC.

This clone was observed a handful of times. The genes are TRBV7-9 and TRBJ2-7; TRBD1 matches 8 bases. Germline loops: CDR1 SEHNR, CDR2 FQNEAQ (reference sequence). V was pared by 2 bases and J by 7 bases, with 7 bases of the junction left unmatched. The length of the CDR3 is 14 residues. The CDR3 DNA follows: TGTGCCAGCAGCTTAAGGGACAGGCCTCAAGAGCAGTACTTC. Translated, it gives CASSLRDRPQEQYF. Full variable domain (remainder filled in from reference TRBV7-9 and TRBJ2-7): DTGVSQNPRHKITKRGQNVTFRCDPISEHNRLYWYRQTLGQGPEFLTYFQNEAQLEKSRLLSDRFSAERPKGSFSTLEIQRTEQGDSAMYLCASSLRDRPQEQYFGPGTRLTVT.

This chain joins TRBV11-2 and TRBJ2-7, with TRBD1 matching 9 bases. V lost 3 bases and J lost 4; bases outside the gene matches: 4. The CDR3 loop spans 14 amino acids. The germline V gene encodes CDR1 SGHAT and CDR2 FQNNGV. The CDR3 sequence is CASSLGQGWYEQYF. CDR3 bases: TGTGCCAGCAGCTTGGGACAGGGATGGTACGAGCAGTACTTC.

J is TRBJ1-3 and V is TRBV5-1; 7 nucleotides align to TRBD1. V lost 4 bases to trimming and J lost 0 bases; unmatched junction nucleotides: 10. The CDR3 is made up of 17 amino acids. Germline CDR1 and CDR2: SGHRS and YFSETQ. This CDR3 reads CASSLIGTVDSGNTIYF. CDR3 coding DNA: TGCGCCAGCAGCCTGATCGGGACAGTGGACTCTGGAAACACCATATATTTT.

The rearrangement uses TRBV5-1 and TRBJ2-1, with D tentatively TRBD2 (6 bases). Germline V gene sequence: CDR1 SGHRS, CDR2 YFSETQ. Trimming removed 5 bases from V and 3 bases from J, with 15 bases in between. The CDR3 extends over 15 amino acids. The CDR3 region is CASSIGGVLYNEQFF. CDR3 in DNA: TGCGCCAGCAGTATTGGCGGGGTCCTCTACAATGAGCAGTTCTTC. The whole variable domain, remainder taken from reference TRBV5-1 and TRBJ2-1, is KAGVTQTPRYLIKTRGQQVTLSCSPISGHRSVSWYQQTPGQGLQFLFEYFSETQRNKGNFPGRFSGRQFSNSRSEMNVSTLELGDSALYLCASSIGGVLYNEQFFGPGTRLTVL.

The chain has TRBV30 and TRBJ1-2, with TRBD1 identical over 9 bases. V shed 2 bases and J 1 base; nucleotides not matched to a gene: 8. The length of the CDR3 is 16 residues. Germline-derived CDR1 and CDR2 are GTSNPN and SVGIG (reference sequence). CDR3 residues: CAWSLTTGGRNYGYTF. The CDR3, as DNA: TGTGCCTGGAGTCTAACTACAGGGGGCCGTAACTATGGCTACACCTTC.

This clone was counted once. The V call is TRBV29-1, the J call TRBJ2-5, with TRBD1 identical over 8 bases. The end of the DNA is better explained by TRBJ2-7, so the J call may be wrong. Per the germline V gene, CDR1 is SQVTM and CDR2 is ANQGSEA. The CDR3 runs to 13 residues. This CDR3 is CSVVDRVVHEQYF. The CDR3 nucleotides read TGCAGCGTTGTGGACAGGGTCGTCCACGAGCAGTACTTC.

This clone was counted between two and nine times. The gene calls are TRBV7-3 and TRBJ2-1; 8 bases are a match to TRBD2. Trimming took 4 bases from V and 3 from J; bases not matched to a gene: 5. The CDR3 is 15 amino acids. Germline assignment: CDR1 SGHTA and CDR2 FQGTGA. The chain's CDR3 is CASSSQAGDYNEQFF. The CDR3 DNA sequence: TGTGCCAGCAGCTCTCAAGCGGGGGACTACAATGAGCAGTTCTTC.

As for this clone: Other nucleotide sequences in the sample specify the same CDR3. The rearrangement links TRBV27 to TRBJ1-6; D is undetermined. V was clipped by 3 bases and J by 6 bases, with 6 bases between them. Per the germline V gene, CDR1 is MNHEY and CDR2 is SMNVEV (reference sequence). The CDR3 has 13 residues. CDR3 bases: TGTGCCAGCAGTTTTCGGGGTAATTCACCCCTCCACTTT. Residues: CASSFRGNSPLHF.

This clone was counted only a few times. V and J are TRBV5-4 and TRBJ2-3; 10 positions match TRBD2. The ends lost 4 bases at V and 5 bases at J; junction bases unmatched: 13. The germline gives CDR1 SGHNT, CDR2 YYREEE (reference sequence). This CDR3 comprises 17 residues. CDR3 nucleotide sequence: TGTGCCAGCAGCAACTCAAAGCGGGGGGGCGGGGGAGATACGCAGTATTTT. It specifies CASSNSKRGGGGDTQYF.

V is TRBV29-1 and J is TRBJ1-2; no reliable D call. In germline, CDR1 is SQVTM, CDR2 ANQGSEA. The V gene lost 4 bases and the J gene lost 10 bases, with 19 bases spanning the gap. The CDR3 totals 13 residues. The CDR3 sequence: CSVAQRLAMDYTF. The CDR3 nucleotides read TGCAGCGTTGCCCAGAGGTTGGCTATGGACTACACCTTC.

V usage is TRBV9 and J usage is TRBJ1-6; D gene unclear. Germline-derived CDR1 and CDR2 are SGDLS and YYNGEE. Trimming removed 3 bases at V and 2 bases at J, with 12 bases between. This CDR3 spans 16 amino acids. As DNA, the CDR3 is TGTGCCAGCAGCGCCAACGGTATCGCCTATAATTCACCCCTCCACTTT. Translating it yields CASSANGIAYNSPLHF.

This chain links TRBV30 with TRBJ1-1, with 7 bases aligning to TRBD1. The CDR3 loop spans 14 amino acids. Per germline, CDR1 GTSNPN and CDR2 SVGIG (reference sequence). The trim removed 3 bases at V and 7 bases at J, leaving 11 bases unmatched. Here the CDR3 reads CAWRAGTETSEAFF. Written as DNA, the CDR3 is TGTGCCTGGAGAGCCGGGACAGAAACCAGTGAAGCTTTCTTT.

The chain joins TRBV27 to TRBJ2-2; D not resolved. CDR1 is MNHEY and CDR2 is SMNVEV in the germline V gene (reference sequence). This CDR3 region has 12 residues. V was trimmed by 10 bases and J by 6 bases, leaving 12 bases between them. The CDR3 sequence is CATKPTAGELFF. As DNA, the CDR3 is TGTGCCACCAAACCCACGGCCGGGGAGCTGTTTTTT.